These T cell receptor beta chains were read from a single sample in a study of identifying expanded T cells in peripheral blood. Libraries were prepared by immunoSEQ multiplex PCR; TCRdb keeps only in-frame clonotypes and omits some of them. The sample comprises about 52,000 clones, around 82% of which are singletons, and 11% to 15% rests with the top ten. Input material: blood. The receptors were sampled from a person aged 18 to 75 in good health. Each CDR3 is given with its conserved first and last residue. Each record gives: J gene, clone size, D gene, V gene, CDR3 length, CDR3 DNA, CDR3 protein. The D gene is left open where the match is weak. A row's size may be missing; if present it is once, few, many or a size class.

>TRBJ1-4|NA|NA|TRBV6-6|15
TGTGCCAGCAGCTGGGAGTTCGGGCAAGACGAAAAACTGTTTTTT
CASSWEFGQDEKLFF
>TRBJ2-2|NA|NA|TRBV27|15
TGTGCCAGCAGCCCCGTAGGGGTAAACACCGGGGAGCTGTTTTTT
CASSPVGVNTGELFF
>TRBJ2-1|NA|NA|TRBV4-1|15
TGCGCCAGCAGCCAAGCCCTCCCTCGGGGCCATGAGCAGTTCTTC
CASSQALPRGHEQFF
>TRBJ2-3|NA|NA|TRBV10-3|15
TGTGCCATCAGTATCCAGGGGCAATCCACAGATACGCAGTATTTT
CAISIQGQSTDTQYF
>TRBJ2-7|NA|NA|TRBV7-9|14
TGTGCCAGCAGCTTAGCCCTCACATCTACCGAGCAGTACTTC
CASSLALTSTEQYF
>TRBJ2-3|few|NA|TRBV27|14
TGTGCCAGCAGTTTAACAGGCAGCACAGATACGCAGTATTTT
CASSLTGSTDTQYF
>TRBJ1-2|NA|NA|TRBV7-9|16
TGTGCCAGCAGCTCCCTTCTGGGGAGAGGGCCCCTGGGCTACACCTTC
CASSSLLGRGPLGYTF
>TRBJ2-4|NA|NA|TRBV12-5|14
TGTGCTAGTGGTTTGGGTAGGGGGAAAAACATTCAGTACTTC
CASGLGRGKNIQYF
>TRBJ2-2|NA|NA|TRBV6-1|14
TGTGCCAGCAGTCCCGCACGAAACACCGGGGAGCTGTTTTTT
CASSPARNTGELFF
>TRBJ2-3|once|TRBD1|TRBV19|14
TGTGCCAGTCGACCGGGACAGGGGGCATATACGCAGTATTTT
CASRPGQGAYTQYF
>TRBJ1-1|NA|TRBD1|TRBV5-1|15
TGCGCCAGCAGCCAATCGGGACAGGGAGGCACTGAAGCTTTCTTT
CASSQSGQGGTEAFF
>TRBJ2-1|NA|NA|TRBV7-9|13
TGTGCCAGCAGCTTAGCGGGCGGCTCCGTTAAGTTCTTC
CASSLAGGSVKFF
>TRBJ2-2|few|TRBD2|TRBV4-3|17
TGCGCCAGCAGCCAAGAAGCGGGAGGGGCGAGCACCGGGGAGCTGTTTTTT
CASSQEAGGASTGELFF
>TRBJ2-1|NA|NA|TRBV27|16
TGTGCCAGCAGTTTATTACGTGGTGTAGCGTCCCATGAGCAGTTCTTC
CASSLLRGVASHEQFF
>TRBJ1-2|NA|TRBD1|TRBV25-1|13
TGTGCCAGCGGTGGACAGGGGGCGGGGGGCTACACCTTC
CASGGQGAGGYTF
>TRBJ2-6|NA|NA|TRBV19|17
TGTGCCAGTAGTCCCCTCGGGCTGTCCTCTGGGGCCAACGTCCTGACTTTC
CASSPLGLSSGANVLTF
>TRBJ2-3|NA|TRBD1|TRBV9|18
TGTGCCAGCAGCGGTAGTATTAAATACAGGGGGCTCCCAGATACGCAGTATTTT
CASSGSIKYRGLPDTQYF
>TRBJ2-2|NA|NA|TRBV18|15
TGTGCCAGCTCACGAGGGGTCACGAACACCGGGGAGCTGTTTTTT
CASSRGVTNTGELFF
>TRBJ1-2|NA|NA|TRBV5-6|14
TGTGCCAGCAGCTTGGCCGTATCACGGCATGGCTACACCTTC
CASSLAVSRHGYTF
>TRBJ2-7|NA|TRBD1|TRBV30|11
TGTGCCTGGATGGACAGGCACGAGCAGTACTTC
CAWMDRHEQYF
>TRBJ2-2|NA|NA|TRBV6-1|12
TGTGCCAGCAGAACAGGGACCGGGGAGCTGTTTTTT
CASRTGTGELFF
>TRBJ2-5|NA|TRBD2|TRBV10-3|15
TGTGCCATCAGTGATGCCGGGGGGGGTAGGTCGGCCCAGTACTTC
CAISDAGGGRSAQYF
>TRBJ1-4|NA|NA|TRBV6-1|13
TGTGCCAGCAGTGGGGGGGGTAATGAAAAACTGTTTTTT
CASSGGGNEKLFF
>TRBJ1-4|NA|NA|TRBV7-2|13
TGTGCCAGCACCTCTCCGGGTAGGGAAAAACTGTTTTTT
CASTSPGREKLFF
>TRBJ1-1|NA|NA|TRBV18|12
TGTGCCAGCTCATTGGGAAACACTGAAGCTTTCTTT
CASSLGNTEAFF
>TRBJ2-1|once|TRBD1|TRBV5-6|16
TGTGCCAGCAGCCGGACAGGCCGCAGGGGTGGCAATGAGCAGTTCTTC
CASSRTGRRGGNEQFF
>TRBJ2-2|NA|NA|TRBV19|15
TGTGCCAGTAGTATAAGGGGGGCGAACACCGGGGAGCTGTTTTTT
CASSIRGANTGELFF
>TRBJ2-1|NA|NA|TRBV27|18
TGTGCCAGCAGGTTGACCTCAAGGACTGGTTCCTCCTACAATGAGCAGTTCTTC
CASRLTSRTGSSYNEQFF
>TRBJ2-6|NA|NA|TRBV2|14
TGTGCCAGCCTGGCTCGCTCTGGGGCCAACGTCCTGACTTTC
CASLARSGANVLTF
>TRBJ2-3|NA|NA|TRBV11-3|12
TGTGCCAGCAGCTCTCCCCCAGATACGCAGTATTTT
CASSSPPDTQYF